The 26 T cell receptor beta chains presented below share a single source sample, sequenced in a study of control samples from healthy donors and cancer patients. Measured with immunoSEQ multiplex PCR; TCRdb has only the in-frame clones, and not every one. The sample consists of about 180,000 clones, approximately 94% of them appearing once. The sample comprised blood. These receptors were taken from a man in his thirties or forties in good health.

Points on this clone: The same CDR3 arises from other DNA sequences in this sample as well. The genes are TRBV5-1 and TRBJ2-7; no clear D gene. Trimming cost V 2 bases and J 3 bases, with 3 bases left between them. CDR3 size: 11 residues. The V gene's germline CDR1 is SGHRS and CDR2 YFSETQ. CDR3 in amino acids: CASSLGYEQYF. CDR3 coding DNA: TGCGCCAGCAGCTTAGGCTACGAGCAGTACTTC.

This chain connects TRBV4-2 to TRBJ2-3; TRBD2 aligns across 10 bases. With 0 bases clipped from V and 10 bases from J, the junction kept 10 bases outside the gene matches. Germline assignment: CDR1 LGHNA and CDR2 YNFKEQ. This CDR3 is built from 16 residues. The CDR3 protein is CASSQDPAGGRKAQYF. The CDR3 bases are TGTGCCAGCAGCCAAGATCCAGCGGGAGGGCGGAAGGCGCAGTATTTT.

The rearrangement links TRBV30 to TRBJ2-7, with D perhaps matching TRBD1 (6 bases). The CDR3 length is 13 residues. Per germline, CDR1 GTSNPN and CDR2 SVGIG (reference sequence). Trimming stripped 3 bases from V and 2 bases from J, with 11 bases between. CDR3 sequence reads: CAWRATGTYEQYF. The CDR3 region has the DNA TGTGCCTGGAGGGCCACAGGGACCTACGAGCAGTACTTC.

CDR3 bases: TGTGCTGGGGGCAGGGGCCTCACTGAAGCTTTCTTT. This codes for CAGGRGLTEAFF. This chain connects TRBV30 to TRBJ1-1; a weak D match, TRBD1 (6 bases). This CDR3 spans 12 amino acids. Germline CDR1 reads GTSNPN; CDR2 reads SVGIG (reference sequence).

This chain connects TRBV6-5 to TRBJ2-7; TRBD1 might be the D (6 bases). The V gene lost 0 bases and the J gene lost 7 bases, with 13 bases spanning the gap. CDR1 and CDR2 from the germline V gene are MNHEY and SVGAGI. The CDR3 sequence is 14 residues long. The CDR3: CASSYSPQGWEQYF. The CDR3 DNA reads as TGTGCCAGCAGTTACTCCCCGCAGGGGTGGGAGCAGTACTTC.

V is TRBV18 and J is TRBJ2-7; perhaps TRBD1 as D (5 bases). The CDR3 length is 13 residues. Trimming removed 6 bases at V and 3 bases at J, with 12 bases between. CDR1 and CDR2 from the germline V gene are KGHSH and LQKENI. CDR3 amino acids: CASSQGRDYEQYF. The CDR3 bases are TGTGCCAGCTCCCAGGGTCGTGACTACGAGCAGTACTTC. The whole variable domain, filled in from reference TRBV18 and TRBJ2-7, reads NAGVMQNPRHLVRRRGQEARLRCSPMKGHSHVYWYRQLPEEGLKFMVYLQKENIIDESGMPKERFSAEFPKEGPSILRIQQVVRGDSAAYFCASSQGRDYEQYFGPGTRLTVT.

The chain recombines TRBV5-5 with TRBJ2-2; D call uncertain. The ends were cut back, 3 bases at V and 5 bases at J, with 8 bases in the middle. The germline CDR1 and CDR2 sequences are SGHKS and YYEKEE (reference sequence). The CDR3 is 13 amino acids. The chain's CDR3 is CASSYSVTGELFF. The CDR3 DNA sequence: TGTGCCAGCAGCTACAGCGTAACCGGGGAGCTGTTTTTT. Using reference TRBV5-5 and TRBJ2-2 for the parts outside the CDR3, the full variable domain is DAGVTQSPTHLIKTRGQQVTLRCSPISGHKSVSWYQQVLGQGPQFIFQYYEKEERGRGNFPDRFSARQFPNYSSELNVNALLLGDSALYLCASSYSVTGELFFGEGSRLTVL.

Notes on this clone: Compared with germline, one end of the junction differs, possibly owing to a read error. V and J are TRBV18 and TRBJ2-5, with D perhaps matching TRBD1 (6 bases). CDR1 and CDR2 (germline): KGHSH, LQKENI. The CDR3 loop spans 15 amino acids. CDR3 protein: CASSPPLDREEIQYF. CDR3 DNA: TGTGCCAGCTCACCACCGCTGGACAGAGAAGAGATCCAGTACTTC.

The chain couples TRBV13 to TRBJ1-5; D remains ambiguous. Trimming pared 0 bases from V and 1 base from J, leaving 7 bases between. The CDR3 runs 15 residues. Germline values: CDR1 PRHDT, CDR2 FYEKMQ (reference sequence). This CDR3 is CASSLGPKSNQPQHF. CDR3 nucleotides: TGTGCCAGCAGCTTAGGGCCAAAGAGCAATCAGCCCCAGCATTTT.

This clone occurred a few times. V gene TRBV7-2 combines with J gene TRBJ2-7, with a weak D call TRBD2 (5 bases). The V gene lost 1 base and the J gene lost 3 bases, with 10 bases spanning the gap. The germline CDR1 and CDR2 sequences are SGHTA and FQGNSA. The CDR3 runs 14 residues. CDR3 sequence reads: CASSLGGSLYEQYF. DNA for the CDR3: TGTGCCAGCAGCTTAGGTGGGAGTCTCTACGAGCAGTACTTC.

The chain links TRBV2 to TRBJ2-1; 10 bases map to TRBD2. Germline-derived CDR1 and CDR2 are SNHLY and FYNNEI. V dropped 8 bases and J dropped 7; count of bases not matched to a gene: 8. The CDR3 totals 14 residues. Written as DNA, the CDR3 is TGTGCCAGCCGAGCGGGAGGGCCCTCTAATGAGCAGTTCTTC. It encodes CASRAGGPSNEQFF. Full variable domain (rest looked up from reference TRBV2 and TRBJ2-1): EPEVTQTPSHQVTQMGQEVILRCVPISNHLYFYWYRQILGQKVEFLVSFYNNEISEKSEIFDDQFSVERPDGSNFTLKIRSTKLEDSAMYFCASRAGGPSNEQFFGPGTRLTVL.

V and J are TRBV5-1 and TRBJ1-2; 10 nucleotides agree with TRBD1. J was trimmed by 8 bases and V by 4 bases; bases with no gene match: 5. The CDR3 covers 13 residues. Germline loops: CDR1 SGHRS, CDR2 YFSETQ. As DNA, the CDR3 is TGCGCCAGCAGCGGACAGGGGGAGGAAGGCTACACCTTC. Its protein is CASSGQGEEGYTF. The full variable domain, rest sourced from reference TRBV5-1 and TRBJ1-2, is KAGVTQTPRYLIKTRGQQVTLSCSPISGHRSVSWYQQTPGQGLQFLFEYFSETQRNKGNFPGRFSGRQFSNSRSEMNVSTLELGDSALYLCASSGQGEEGYTFGSGTRLTVV.

J is TRBJ1-5 and V is TRBV10-2; 7 nucleotides align to TRBD1. The V gene's germline CDR1 is WSHSY and CDR2 SAAADI. This CDR3 has 14 amino acids. V was clipped by 0 bases and J by 7 bases; unmatched bases: 3. CDR3: CASSESTGQQPQHF. For the CDR3, the DNA is TGCGCCAGCAGTGAGTCGACAGGGCAGCAGCCCCAGCATTTT.

This clone was seen only once. The chain recombines TRBV7-2 with TRBJ1-1; D gene ambiguous. The V and J ends lost 0 bases and 0 bases respectively, with 11 bases between them. The CDR3 is 16 residues long. The germline V gene has CDR1 SGHTA and CDR2 FQGNSA. CDR3 sequence: CASSLASMRVNTEAFF. The CDR3 DNA reads as TGTGCCAGCAGCTTAGCCAGCATGAGGGTGAACACTGAAGCTTTCTTT.

The chain recombines TRBV15 with TRBJ1-5, with TRBD1 matching over 7 bases. The V and J ends lost 4 bases and 4 bases, in that order; junction bases with no gene match: 1. The CDR3 extends over 13 amino acids. The germline gives CDR1 LNHNV, CDR2 YYDKDF (reference sequence). The CDR3 loop reads CATSTGGNQPQHF. CDR3 nucleotides: TGTGCCACCAGCACAGGGGGTAATCAGCCCCAGCATTTT.

V gene TRBV6-1 combines with J gene TRBJ1-5, with 8 bases lining up with TRBD1. Germline lookup yields CDR1 MNHNS and CDR2 SASEGT. The length of the CDR3 is 17 residues. V was pared by 2 bases and J by 5 bases, with 11 bases of the junction left unmatched. This CDR3 reads CASSEKGDRLSDQPQHF. In DNA form, the CDR3 reads TGTGCCAGCAGTGAAAAAGGGGACAGGCTTTCGGATCAGCCCCAGCATTTT.

The chain uses TRBV28 and TRBJ2-1, with 8 bases identical to TRBD1. CDR3 size: 18 residues. Germline loops: CDR1 MDHEN, CDR2 SYDVKM. V lost 7 bases to trimming and J lost 2 bases; unmatched junction nucleotides: 16. The CDR3 DNA is TGTGCCAGCAAAACCGGGACAGGCCCCGGAGCGACCTACAATGAGCAGTTCTTC. Translation: CASKTGTGPGATYNEQFF.

This chain links TRBV11-2 with TRBJ2-2, with D perhaps assigned TRBD1 or TRBD2 (5 bases each). The germline V gene encodes CDR1 SGHAT and CDR2 FQNNGV. Trimming cost V 5 bases and J 7 bases, with 11 bases left between them. There are 13 residues in the CDR3. CDR3 protein: CASSPRGGGELFF. Here the CDR3 DNA reads TGTGCCAGCAGCCCGAGGGGCGGCGGGGAGCTGTTTTTT. Combining the CDR3 with reference TRBV11-2 and TRBJ2-2 gives the whole variable domain EAGVAQSPRYKIIEKRQSVAFWCNPISGHATLYWYQQILGQGPKLLIQFQNNGVVDDSQLPKDRFSAERLKGVDSTLKIQPAKLEDSAVYLCASSPRGGGELFFGEGSRLTVL.

The rearrangement links TRBV5-6 to TRBJ1-4; D is possibly TRBD1 (5 bases). Trimming took off 0 bases at V and 0 bases at J, with 9 bases between the two ends. The CDR3 spans 16 residues. Germline-derived CDR1 and CDR2 are SGHDT and YYEEEE. The CDR3 loop is CASSLAGATTNEKLFF. Written as DNA, the CDR3 is TGTGCCAGCAGCTTGGCCGGGGCAACAACTAATGAAAAACTGTTTTTT.

The gene calls are TRBV4-3 and TRBJ2-1, with D possibly matching TRBD2 (6 bases). From germline, CDR1 is LGHNA and CDR2 YSLEER. The CDR3 covers 16 residues. The V end lost 0 bases, the J end lost 3 bases, and 12 bases lay between the germline ends. The CDR3 DNA sequence: TGCGCCAGCAGCCAAGAGCTGGGCGGGGTCTACAATGAGCAGTTCTTC. This gives the protein CASSQELGGVYNEQFF.

The table lists this clone with a few counts. The gene calls are TRBV2 and TRBJ2-5; D is tentatively TRBD1 or TRBD2 (5 bases each). This CDR3 has 13 residues. Trimming pared 4 bases from V and 4 bases from J, leaving 10 bases between. Germline V lookup: CDR1 SNHLY, CDR2 FYNNEI. The CDR3 DNA reads TGTGCCAGCAGTGTTTCTGGGGGAGAGACCCAGTACTTC. Translated, it gives CASSVSGGETQYF.

The chain carries TRBV7-9 and TRBJ2-1; weak D call: TRBD1 (6 bases). V lost 1 base and J 6 bases, leaving 13 bases between the germline ends. CDR3 length: 15 residues. CDR1 and CDR2 from the germline V gene are SEHNR and FQNEAQ (reference sequence). CDR3 sequence (DNA): TGTGCCAGCAGCTTAGGACAGGCTTCGGGCAATGAGCAGTTCTTC. Its protein is CASSLGQASGNEQFF.

The chain carries TRBV5-5 and TRBJ2-3; the match to TRBD2 covers 11 bases. CDR1 is SGHKS, CDR2 YYEKEE, per germline (reference sequence). The V segment lost 8 bases and the J segment 2 bases; nucleotides outside the gene matches: 7. The CDR3 sequence is 15 residues long. The CDR3 bases are TGTGCCAGTACTCGGACTAGCGGGTACACAGATACGCAGTATTTT. This codes for CASTRTSGYTDTQYF.

The V and J genes are TRBV6-5 and TRBJ1-2; D remains ambiguous. Germline values: CDR1 MNHEY, CDR2 SVGAGI. CDR3 size: 12 residues. Trimming removed 3 bases at V and 4 bases at J, with 6 bases between. The CDR3 region has the DNA TGTGCCAGCAGTTATTCGGGCTATGGCTACACCTTC. Amino acids: CASSYSGYGYTF.

V is TRBV11-2 and J is TRBJ2-5; 8 positions agree with TRBD2. Germline CDR1 is SGHAT and CDR2 is FQNNGV. The trim removed 2 bases at V and 4 bases at J, leaving 15 bases unmatched. CDR3 size: 18 residues. The CDR3, as DNA: TGTGCCAGCAGCTTATTAGGTTCGGGAGGGCCCTCTGGAGAGACCCAGTACTTC. Encoded protein: CASSLLGSGGPSGETQYF.

The chain recombines TRBV20-1 with TRBJ1-1; possible D gene TRBD1, 5 bases. CDR3 size: 8 residues. Germline values: CDR1 DFQATT, CDR2 SNEGSKA (reference sequence). Trimming took off 8 bases at V and 13 bases at J, with 11 bases between the two ends. The CDR3 DNA follows: TGCAGTTCCAGGGAGGGTTTCTTT. Amino acid sequence: CSSREGFF.